This T cell receptor (beta chain) was recovered during a study of STAT5B mutations in CD4+ large granular lymphocyte leukemia. Study-level findings and limits: Main leukemic clonotypes were patient-specific, but more than 20% appeared at low frequency elsewhere.

This clone has a handful of counts. Its target is not known. Authors' analysis steps: Productive clonotypes were detectable down to 2.59 x 10-5 frequency. The repertoire was sequenced with immunoSEQ multiplex PCR; TCRdb's copy has only in-frame clones and lacks some. That table supplies the V and J calls and clone size; D and trimming were determined from the DNA. The sample records some 38,000 clones, roughly 85% being singletons. Sequencing was done on a sample of CD4+ T cells from blood buffy coats. The receptor's source is a human donor in good health.

CDR3 amino acids: CASSVYGGRAFF. The CDR3 nucleotides read TGTGCCAGCAGCGTATACGGGGGTAGAGCTTTCTTT. The chain recombines TRBV9 with TRBJ1-1; possibly TRBD1 for D (5 bases). This CDR3 region has 12 residues. Germline CDR1 SGDLS, CDR2 YYNGEE. Trimming took off 1 base at V and 10 bases at J, with 11 bases between the two ends.